This record looks at one T cell receptor beta chain sequence and its context. Its antigen remains undetermined. Per-nucleotide qualities are absent, and no much larger clonotype sits a single base away. Receptors were amplified or captured by RT-PCR. Sequenced using an Illumina HiSeq 2500. The raw public reads went through TCRdb reprocessing: fastp at Q25, MiXCR clone calling, in-frame beta chains kept. Each CDR3 protein gets just one entry, which takes the most common genes and DNA from the rows behind it. The sample table records around 530,000 distinct CDR3 sequences; more than 15% of these occur just once. Of the sample, less than 4% is held by the ten largest clones. The sample comes from a study of response to subunit inactivated influenza vaccine (dated by TCRdb to 2017 to 2018). A note on the overall study: The study used deep quantitative T cell receptor repertoire profiling to track responses to a trivalent subunit inactivated influenza vaccine.

V lost 2 bases and J lost 0 bases, and the count of bases not matched to a germline gene is 17. According to the germline V gene, CDR1 reads MNHEY and CDR2 reads SVGEGT. Including cysteine and phenylalanine, the CDR3 has 20 amino acids. Only the CDR3 DNA is retained, 60 bases long and in frame from the first base. What the research found in general, with its limitations: It was suggested by the authors that each seasonal influenza vaccination may recruit only a limited number of new T cells.

Sequenced material: CD4+ T cells sorted from PBMCs, taken less than 25 months after vaccination. The TCR originated in a man between 50 and 75 years old who received an inactivated influenza vaccine. Donor details come from another sample of the same person, matched by shared clones. This sequence uses TRBV6-2 or TRBV6-3 and TRBJ2-7, and TRBD1 matches 9 of the central bases. The CDR3 protein is CASSYPASHPNRGPSYEQYF. The DNA sequence reads TGTGCCAGCAGTTACCCGGCGTCACATCCAAACAGGGGGCCCTCCTACGAGCAGTACTTC.